This T cell receptor (beta chain) was identified during a study of blood T cell repertoires in COVID-19. Only in-frame clones appear in the TCRdb table, and some are missing; sequencing was by immunoSEQ multiplex PCR. Of about 240,000 clones listed, about 86% are singletons. CDR3 size: 15 residues. The germline V gene encodes CDR1 LNHDA and CDR2 SQIVND (reference sequence). V was clipped by 6 bases and J by 7 bases, with 18 bases between them. The chain couples TRBV19 to TRBJ1-4; D perhaps matches TRBD1 (5 bases). Sequences were obtained from peripheral blood. This TCR was recovered from a man aged 55 to 70 with acute or convalescent COVID-19. The CDR3 sequence: CASSTSQGVGEKLFF. As DNA, the CDR3 is TGTGCCAGTAGCACCTCGCAGGGCGTAGGTGAAAAACTGTTTTTT.